The entry below describes one TCR beta chain. The antigen is unknown. These data are taken from a study of response to subunit inactivated influenza vaccine. The V gene's germline CDR1 is SGHVS and CDR2 FNYEAQ. Trimming removed 1 base from V and 4 bases from J; junction bases left unmatched: 3. The CDR3 spans 16 residues. General study results and limits: Authors suggested few new T cells are recruited by each seasonal influenza vaccination.

Each CDR3 protein gets one entry after TCRdb re-called the RT-PCR reads with MiXCR. The sample has approximately 300,000 distinct CDR3 sequences; 22% are singletons. The source was PBMCs from blood, collected approximately 20 months after vaccination. This clonotype was sampled from a man aged 50-75 years who received an inactivated influenza vaccine. The genes are TRBV7-6 and TRBJ2-3, with 12 bases aligning to TRBD2. The CDR3 protein is CASSLVTSGGPDTQYF. The CDR3 coding sequence is TGTGCCAGCAGCTTAGTGACTAGCGGGGGACCAGATACGCAGTATTTT.